This TCR beta chain was found in a study of vaccination and CD4 T cells after COVID-19. The wider study: Convalescent patients, SARS-CoV-2 positive by nasal swab PCR, comprised under ten mild cases and one severe case. Four females and six males made up the convalescents, with two Hispanic.

The CDR3 has 18 amino acids. Germline V CDR1 and CDR2: MNHEY, SVGAGI. Unmatched junction bases numbered 11, after V lost 2 bases and J lost 4 bases. All positive PCR tests were dated between March and December 2020, predating US Alpha, Beta and Delta variants. About this clonotype itself: Its antigen remains unknown.

Whole-study findings and limits: In convalescent patients, a median roughly 86% of post-vaccine SARS-CoV-2-reactive clones appeared only after vaccination.

TCRdb redid the calling of the PCR reads with MiXCR, one entry per CDR3 protein. There are about 18,000 distinct CDR3 sequences in the sample; around two thirds occur only once, and more than 0.95% lies in the top ten. The chain carries TRBV6-5 and TRBJ2-2; TRBD1 matches at 9 bases. The receptor comes from a human donor who had recovered from COVID-19. Sequences were derived from CD4+ T cells from blood, sampled after SARS-CoV-2 vaccination. In DNA, the CDR3 is TGTGCCAGCAGTTACCTTTCCAGGACAGGGGATGGCACCGGGGAGCTGTTTTTT. Translation: CASSYLSRTGDGTGELFF.